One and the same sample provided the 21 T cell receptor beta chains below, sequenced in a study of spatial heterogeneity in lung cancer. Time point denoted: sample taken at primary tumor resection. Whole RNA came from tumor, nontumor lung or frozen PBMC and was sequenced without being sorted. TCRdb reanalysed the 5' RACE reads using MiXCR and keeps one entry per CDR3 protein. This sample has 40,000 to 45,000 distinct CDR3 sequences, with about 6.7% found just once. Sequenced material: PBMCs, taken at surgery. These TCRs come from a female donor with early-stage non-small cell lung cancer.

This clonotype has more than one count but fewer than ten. The CDR3 DNA follows: TGTGCCAGCAGCTTGGGGGTCTACCCAAAGGGAGAGACCCAGTACTTC. As protein: CASSLGVYPKGETQYF. The chain carries TRBV5-6 and TRBJ2-5; no definite D call. The CDR3 contains 16 residues. V was pared by 0 bases and J by 4 bases, with 16 bases between. Germline CDR1 SGHDT, CDR2 YYEEEE.

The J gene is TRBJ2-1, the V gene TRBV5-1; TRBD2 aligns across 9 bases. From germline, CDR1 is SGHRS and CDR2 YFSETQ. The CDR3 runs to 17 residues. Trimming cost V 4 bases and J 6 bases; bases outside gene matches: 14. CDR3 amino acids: CASSPMSGLAGTNEQFF. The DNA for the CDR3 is TGCGCCAGCAGCCCCATGTCGGGGCTAGCGGGGACCAATGAGCAGTTCTTC.

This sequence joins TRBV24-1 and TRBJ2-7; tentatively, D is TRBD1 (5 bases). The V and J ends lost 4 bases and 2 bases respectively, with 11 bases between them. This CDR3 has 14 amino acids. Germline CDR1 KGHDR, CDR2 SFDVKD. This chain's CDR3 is CATSDTDRPYEQYF. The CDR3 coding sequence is TGTGCCACCAGTGACACTGACAGACCCTACGAGCAGTACTTC.

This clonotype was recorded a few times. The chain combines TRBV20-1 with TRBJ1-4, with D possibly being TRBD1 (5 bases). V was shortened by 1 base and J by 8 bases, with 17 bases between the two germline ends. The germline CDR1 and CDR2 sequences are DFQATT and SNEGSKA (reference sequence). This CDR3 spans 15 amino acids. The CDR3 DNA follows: TGCAGTGCTAGAGTCTCGGCAGGGCCAGGAGAAAAACTGTTTTTT. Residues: CSARVSAGPGEKLFF.

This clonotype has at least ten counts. The CDR3 reads CASSQQGGSPLHF. In DNA, the CDR3 is TGCGCCAGCAGCCAACAGGGGGGCTCACCCCTCCACTTT. The chain carries TRBV5-1 and TRBJ1-6; 8 positions match TRBD1. The CDR3 has 13 amino acids. The trim removed 4 bases at V and 10 bases at J, leaving 4 bases unmatched. Germline V gene data show CDR1 as SGHRS and CDR2 as YFSETQ.

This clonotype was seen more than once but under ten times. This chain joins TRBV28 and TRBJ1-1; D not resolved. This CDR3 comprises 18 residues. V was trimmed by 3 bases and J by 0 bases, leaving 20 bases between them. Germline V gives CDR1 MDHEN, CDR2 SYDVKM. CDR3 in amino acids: CASSFLGQLRYMNTEAFF. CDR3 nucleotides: TGTGCCAGCAGTTTTCTAGGGCAGCTTCGTTACATGAACACTGAAGCTTTCTTT.

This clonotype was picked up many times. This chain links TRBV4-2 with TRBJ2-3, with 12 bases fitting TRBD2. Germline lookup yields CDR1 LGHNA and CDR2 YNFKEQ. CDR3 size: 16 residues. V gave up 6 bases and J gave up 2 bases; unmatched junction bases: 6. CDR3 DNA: TGTGCCAGCAGGGTGACTAGCGGGGGCCTCACAGATACGCAGTATTTT. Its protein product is CASRVTSGGLTDTQYF.

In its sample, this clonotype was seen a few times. The CDR3 DNA follows: TGTGCCAGCAGCTTAGGGGGAAACACAGGGGGCTACACCTTC. Amino acid sequence: CASSLGGNTGGYTF. The V call is TRBV7-8, the J call TRBJ1-2; D may be TRBD1 (6 bases). The CDR3 loop spans 14 amino acids. CDR1 is SGHVS and CDR2 is FQNEAQ in the germline V gene. The germline V and J ends were trimmed by 1 base and 8 bases, with 14 bases remaining between them.

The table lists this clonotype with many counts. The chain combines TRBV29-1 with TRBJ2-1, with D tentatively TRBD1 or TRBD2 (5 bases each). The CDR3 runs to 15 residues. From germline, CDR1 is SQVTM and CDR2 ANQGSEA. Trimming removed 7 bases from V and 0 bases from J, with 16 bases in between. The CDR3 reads CSGLGVPSSYNEQFF. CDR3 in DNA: TGCAGCGGCTTGGGGGTGCCCAGCTCCTACAATGAGCAGTTCTTC.

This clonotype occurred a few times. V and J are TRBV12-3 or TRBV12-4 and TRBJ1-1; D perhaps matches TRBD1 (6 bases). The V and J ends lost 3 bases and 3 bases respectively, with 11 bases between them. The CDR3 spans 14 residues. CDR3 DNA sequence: TGTGCCAGCAGTTTCGGGCACAGGGACACTGAAGCTTTCTTT. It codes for CASSFGHRDTEAFF.

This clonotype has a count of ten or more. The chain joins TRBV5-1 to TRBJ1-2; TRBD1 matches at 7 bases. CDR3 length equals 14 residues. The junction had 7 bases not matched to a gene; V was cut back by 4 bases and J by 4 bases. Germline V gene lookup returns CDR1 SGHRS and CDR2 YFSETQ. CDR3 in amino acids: CASSPSGGVYGYTF. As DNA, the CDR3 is TGCGCCAGCAGCCCATCAGGGGGTGTCTATGGCTACACCTTC.

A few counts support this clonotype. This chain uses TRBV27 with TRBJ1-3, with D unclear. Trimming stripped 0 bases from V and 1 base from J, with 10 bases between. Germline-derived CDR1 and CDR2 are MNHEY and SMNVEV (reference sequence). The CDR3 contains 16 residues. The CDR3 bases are TGTGCCAGCAGTTTATCTCCCCGTACGTCTGGAAACACCATATATTTT. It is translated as CASSLSPRTSGNTIYF.

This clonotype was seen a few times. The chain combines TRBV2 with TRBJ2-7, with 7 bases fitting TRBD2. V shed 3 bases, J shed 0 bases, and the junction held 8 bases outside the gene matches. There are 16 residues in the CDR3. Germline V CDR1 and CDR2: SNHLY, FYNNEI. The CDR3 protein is CASSDPAGVNSYEQYF. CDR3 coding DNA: TGTGCCAGCAGTGATCCGGCGGGGGTTAACTCCTACGAGCAGTACTTC. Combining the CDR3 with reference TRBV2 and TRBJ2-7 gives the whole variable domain EPEVTQTPSHQVTQMGQEVILRCVPISNHLYFYWYRQILGQKVEFLVSFYNNEISEKSEIFDDQFSVERPDGSNFTLKIRSTKLEDSAMYFCASSDPAGVNSYEQYFGPGTRLTVT.

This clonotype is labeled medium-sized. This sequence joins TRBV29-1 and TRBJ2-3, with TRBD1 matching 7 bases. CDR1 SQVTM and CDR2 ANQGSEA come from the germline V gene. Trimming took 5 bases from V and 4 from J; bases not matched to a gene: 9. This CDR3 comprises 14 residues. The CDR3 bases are TGCAGCGTTTCCGGGACAGCCGCTTCAGATACGCAGTATTTT. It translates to CSVSGTAASDTQYF.

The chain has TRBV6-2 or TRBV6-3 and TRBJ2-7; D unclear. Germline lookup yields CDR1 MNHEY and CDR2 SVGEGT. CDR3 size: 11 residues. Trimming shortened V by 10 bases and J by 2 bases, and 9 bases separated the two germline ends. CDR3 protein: CATQTAYEQYF. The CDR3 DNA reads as TGTGCCACCCAGACGGCCTACGAGCAGTACTTC.

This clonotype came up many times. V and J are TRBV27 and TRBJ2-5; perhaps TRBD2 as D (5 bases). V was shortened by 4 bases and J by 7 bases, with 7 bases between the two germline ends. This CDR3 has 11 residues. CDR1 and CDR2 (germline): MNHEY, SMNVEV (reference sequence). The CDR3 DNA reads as TGTGCCAGCAGTTCACGGGGGACCCAGTACTTC. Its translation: CASSSRGTQYF.

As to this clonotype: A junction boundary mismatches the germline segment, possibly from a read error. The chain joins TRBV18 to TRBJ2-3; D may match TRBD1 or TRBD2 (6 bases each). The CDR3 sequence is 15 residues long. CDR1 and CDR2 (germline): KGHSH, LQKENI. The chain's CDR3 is CANSPSLGGLDTQYF. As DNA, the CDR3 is TGTGCCAACTCACCTTCCCTTGGGGGGCTGGATACGCAGTATTTT.

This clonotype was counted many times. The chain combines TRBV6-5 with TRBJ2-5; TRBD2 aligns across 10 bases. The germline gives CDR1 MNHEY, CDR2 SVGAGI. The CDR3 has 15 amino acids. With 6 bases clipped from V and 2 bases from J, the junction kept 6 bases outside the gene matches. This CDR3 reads CASRTPAGGQETQYF. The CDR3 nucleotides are TGTGCCAGCAGGACCCCAGCGGGGGGGCAAGAGACCCAGTACTTC.

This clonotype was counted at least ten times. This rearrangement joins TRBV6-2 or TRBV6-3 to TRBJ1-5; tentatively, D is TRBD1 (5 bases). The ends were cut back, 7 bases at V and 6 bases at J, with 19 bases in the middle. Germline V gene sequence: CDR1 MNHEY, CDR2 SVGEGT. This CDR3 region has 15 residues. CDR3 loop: CASKPGKHYGQPQHF. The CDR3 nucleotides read TGTGCCAGCAAACCAGGGAAGCATTATGGTCAGCCCCAGCATTTT.

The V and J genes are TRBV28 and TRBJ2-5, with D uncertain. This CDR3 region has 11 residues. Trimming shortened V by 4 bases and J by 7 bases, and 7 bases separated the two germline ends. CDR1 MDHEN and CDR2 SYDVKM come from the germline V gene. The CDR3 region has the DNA TGTGCCAGCAGTTACAAAGGGACCCAGTACTTC. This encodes CASSYKGTQYF.

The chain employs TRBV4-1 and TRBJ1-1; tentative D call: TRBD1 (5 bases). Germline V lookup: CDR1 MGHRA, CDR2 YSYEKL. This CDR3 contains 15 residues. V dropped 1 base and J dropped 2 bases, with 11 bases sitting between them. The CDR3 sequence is CASSQGTGVNTEAFF. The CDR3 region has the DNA TGCGCCAGCAGCCAAGGGACGGGGGTCAACACTGAAGCTTTCTTT.